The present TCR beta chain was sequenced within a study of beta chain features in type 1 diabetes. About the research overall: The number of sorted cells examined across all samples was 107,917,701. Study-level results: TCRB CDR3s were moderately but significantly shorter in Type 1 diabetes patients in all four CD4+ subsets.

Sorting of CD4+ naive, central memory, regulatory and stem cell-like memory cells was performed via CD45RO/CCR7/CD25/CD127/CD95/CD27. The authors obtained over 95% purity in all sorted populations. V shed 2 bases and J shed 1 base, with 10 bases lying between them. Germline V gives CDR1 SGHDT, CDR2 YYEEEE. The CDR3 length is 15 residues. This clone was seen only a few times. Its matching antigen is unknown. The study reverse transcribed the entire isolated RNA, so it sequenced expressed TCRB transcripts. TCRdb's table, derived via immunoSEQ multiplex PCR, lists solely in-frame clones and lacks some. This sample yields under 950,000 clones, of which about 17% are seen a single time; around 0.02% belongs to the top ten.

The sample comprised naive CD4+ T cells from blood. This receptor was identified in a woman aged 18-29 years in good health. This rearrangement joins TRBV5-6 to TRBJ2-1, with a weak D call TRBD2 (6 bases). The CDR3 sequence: CASSLLAGSYNEQFF. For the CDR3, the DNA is TGTGCCAGCAGCTTACTAGCTGGATCCTACAATGAGCAGTTCTTC.